This T cell receptor beta chain was captured in a study of vaccination effects on CD4 cells after COVID-19. Study-wide context: Sequencing was preceded by expansion of antigen-specific CD4+ T cells with viral peptide pools in the ViraFEST assay. Every well housed some 1.8 million PBMC, which grew in culture alongside around 10 IU/ml IL-2 and 10 ug/ml peptides.

Only a few counts were recorded for this clone. The antigen remains unidentified. CD4+ T cells were isolated after approximately 10 days of culture. The germline V gene encodes CDR1 MDHEN and CDR2 SYDVKM. There are 13 residues in the CDR3. V was cut by 4 bases and J by 6 bases, with 12 bases left in between. The repertoire was sequenced with immunoSEQ multiplex PCR; TCRdb's copy has only in-frame clones and lacks some. Here the sample spans about 53,000 clones, about 80% being singletons. The clonotype originates from a human donor who received a COVID-19 vaccine. This chain connects TRBV28 to TRBJ1-2; D perhaps matches TRBD1 (6 bases). The sample in question was CD4+ T cells from PBMCs cultured without peptide, obtained before COVID-19 vaccination. In nucleotides, the CDR3 is TGTGCCAGCAGTTCGAACACAGGGCATGGCTACACCTTC. Translated: CASSSNTGHGYTF.